Each of the 21 T cell receptor beta chains below was sequenced from the same sample in a study of T cell changes during pregnancy in multiple sclerosis. Sequencing was performed with immunoSEQ multiplex PCR; in TCRdb, only in-frame clones are kept and a portion is missing. The sample yields some 96,000 clones, 80% to 95% seen once. The sample here was peripheral blood, taken after pregnancy. All receptors come from a female donor with multiple sclerosis, enrolled in a pregnancy study.

The V gene is TRBV6-6, the J gene TRBJ1-2, with 9 bases aligning to TRBD1. The length of the CDR3 is 13 residues. The junction had 5 bases not matched to a gene; V was cut back by 6 bases and J by 6 bases. CDR1 is MNHNY and CDR2 is SVGAGI in the germline V gene (reference sequence). CDR3 region: CASRLTGGNGYTF. CDR3 bases: TGTGCCAGCAGGCTGACAGGGGGTAATGGCTACACCTTC.

The chain uses TRBV7-6 and TRBJ2-3; 10 positions agree with TRBD1. Germline loops: CDR1 SGHVS, CDR2 FNYEAQ. This CDR3 comprises 15 residues. Trimming took 5 bases from V and 3 from J; bases not matched to a gene: 5. The CDR3 DNA sequence: TGTGCCAGCAGCCCGCGGACAGGGGGGACAGATACGCAGTATTTT. It specifies CASSPRTGGTDTQYF. Combining the CDR3 with reference TRBV7-6 and TRBJ2-3 gives the whole variable domain GAGVSQSPRYKVTKRGQDVALRCDPISGHVSLYWYRQALGQGPEFLTYFNYEAQQDKSGLPNDRFSAERPEGSISTLTIQRTEQRDSAMYRCASSPRTGGTDTQYFGPGTRLTVL.

V usage is TRBV6-6 and J usage is TRBJ2-7; no clear D gene. Trimming removed 2 bases at V and 5 bases at J, with 4 bases between. This CDR3 is built from 11 residues. Looked up from germline, CDR1 is MNHNY and CDR2 is SVGAGI (reference sequence). The DNA for the CDR3 is TGTGCCAGCAGTTACGCGGACGAGCAGTACTTC. It codes for CASSYADEQYF.

V is TRBV19 and J is TRBJ1-1; D remains ambiguous. The V end was cut by 5 bases, the J end by 0 bases, with 13 bases between. Germline CDR1 is LNHDA and CDR2 is SQIVND (reference sequence). CDR3 size: 15 residues. The CDR3 DNA sequence: TGTGCCAGTAGTGCACGGGGAGTTATGAACACTGAAGCTTTCTTT. Its protein product is CASSARGVMNTEAFF.

V is TRBV28 and J is TRBJ1-6, with a weak D call TRBD1 (5 bases). The CDR3 consists of 13 residues. Germline lookup yields CDR1 MDHEN and CDR2 SYDVKM. V shed 4 bases and J shed 8 bases, with 9 bases lying between them. CDR3 DNA: TGTGCCAGCAGTTCCGACAGCTATTCACCCCTCCACTTT. Its translation is CASSSDSYSPLHF.

The gene calls are TRBV30 and TRBJ2-7; perhaps TRBD1 as D (6 bases). Trimming removed 5 bases from V and 6 bases from J, with 11 bases in between. This CDR3 spans 11 amino acids. CDR1 GTSNPN and CDR2 SVGIG come from the germline V gene (reference sequence). CDR3 region: CAWDLGGEQYF. The CDR3 DNA is TGTGCCTGGGATCTAGGGGGCGAGCAGTACTTC. The whole variable domain, filled in from reference TRBV30 and TRBJ2-7, reads SQTIHQWPATLVQPVGSPLSLECTVEGTSNPNLYWYRQAAGRGLQLLFYSVGIGQISSEVPQNLSASRPQDRQFILSSKKLLLSDSGFYLCAWDLGGEQYFGPGTRLTVT.

J is TRBJ2-1 and V is TRBV2; 9 bases are a match to TRBD2. V shed 4 bases and J 4 bases; nucleotides not matched to a gene: 8. CDR1 is SNHLY and CDR2 is FYNNEI in the germline V gene. The CDR3 runs 16 residues. The CDR3: CASSVSGRAEYNEQFF. In DNA form, the CDR3 reads TGTGCCAGCAGTGTTAGCGGGAGAGCGGAGTACAATGAGCAGTTCTTC.

This clone was counted a single time. The chain joins TRBV28 to TRBJ1-2; TRBD1 agrees at 7 bases. The CDR3 spans 16 residues. V shed 6 bases and J 2 bases; nucleotides not matched to a gene: 12. In germline, CDR1 is MDHEN, CDR2 SYDVKM. CDR3 in amino acids: CASRPIKGAGNYGYTF. For the CDR3, the DNA is TGTGCCAGCAGGCCCATTAAGGGGGCGGGAAACTATGGCTACACCTTC.

The rearrangement joins TRBV11-3 to TRBJ2-3, with TRBD2 identical over 14 bases. V gave up 5 bases and J gave up 5 bases; unmatched junction bases: 6. Looked up from germline, CDR1 is SGHNT and CDR2 is YENEEA. This CDR3 has 16 amino acids. CDR3 sequence: CASSIRLAGGRDTQYF. The CDR3 bases are TGTGCCAGCAGCATCCGACTAGCGGGGGGGCGAGATACGCAGTATTTT.

This chain joins TRBV5-1 and TRBJ2-1; 7 bases match TRBD1. Germline V gene sequence: CDR1 SGHRS, CDR2 YFSETQ. The CDR3 spans 16 residues. V shed 2 bases and J 8 bases; nucleotides not matched to a gene: 13. The CDR3 spells CASSLVGTALKDEQFF. CDR3 DNA sequence: TGCGCCAGCAGCTTAGTCGGGACAGCCCTTAAGGATGAGCAGTTCTTC.

This clone was seen a few times. The chain has TRBV15 and TRBJ2-2; 9 bases align to TRBD1. J lost 6 bases, V lost 1 base, and 9 bases had no gene match. The CDR3 is 17 residues long. Germline V CDR1 and CDR2: LNHNV, YYDKDF (reference sequence). CDR3 protein: CATSRGGQGSGPGELFF. For the CDR3, the DNA is TGTGCCACCAGCAGAGGTGGACAGGGGTCTGGTCCCGGGGAGCTGTTTTTT.

This rearrangement joins TRBV29-1 to TRBJ1-5, with TRBD1 matching 9 bases. The CDR3 has 14 residues. CDR1 and CDR2 from the germline V gene are SQVTM and ANQGSEA. V was clipped by 6 bases and J by 2 bases; unmatched bases: 5. As DNA, the CDR3 is TGCAGCGTCTGGACAGGGGTCGGCAATCAGCCCCAGCATTTT. Its protein product is CSVWTGVGNQPQHF. Supplemented by reference TRBV29-1 and TRBJ1-5, the full variable domain reads SAVISQKPSRDICQRGTSLTIQCQVDSQVTMMFWYRQQPGQSLTLIATANQGSEATYESGFVIDKFPISRPNLTFSTLTVSNMSPEDSSIYLCSVWTGVGNQPQHFGDGTRLSIL.

This clone was counted once. CDR3 coding DNA: TGTGCCAGCAGTCATGACAGGGGCGAAAAACTGTTTTTT. Translated, it gives CASSHDRGEKLFF. V and J are TRBV5-6 and TRBJ1-4; 8 bases agree with TRBD1. The trim removed 5 bases at V and 8 bases at J, leaving 5 bases unmatched. The germline gives CDR1 SGHDT, CDR2 YYEEEE. The CDR3 extends over 13 amino acids.

The J gene is TRBJ1-1, the V gene TRBV6-1; tentatively, D is TRBD1 (5 bases). In germline, CDR1 is MNHNS, CDR2 SASEGT. The CDR3 spans 13 residues. Trimming removed 2 bases at V and 9 bases at J, with 13 bases between. The CDR3 coding sequence is TGTGCCAGCAGTGAATGGCCGGGACTTAAAGCTTTCTTT. The encoded protein is CASSEWPGLKAFF.

The V gene is TRBV5-4, the J gene TRBJ1-1, with D possibly TRBD1 on 5 matching bases. This CDR3 is built from 14 residues. The germline CDR1 and CDR2 sequences are SGHNT and YYREEE (reference sequence). The V end lost 4 bases, the J end lost 5 bases, and 15 bases lay between the germline ends. The chain's CDR3 is CASSGGTPWTEAFF. CDR3 nucleotides: TGTGCCAGCAGCGGCGGGACCCCCTGGACTGAAGCTTTCTTT.

In its sample, this clone was seen once. The chain is built from TRBV7-2 and TRBJ2-3; 7 bases align to TRBD2. This CDR3 is 17 amino acids long. V was pared by 2 bases and J by 0 bases, with 8 bases of the junction left unmatched. The germline V gene has CDR1 SGHTA and CDR2 FQGNSA. For the CDR3, the DNA is TGTGCCAGCAGCTTAAGACCCCTAGCGGATAGCACAGATACGCAGTATTTT. Its translation: CASSLRPLADSTDTQYF.

V and J are TRBV7-9 and TRBJ2-2; D might be TRBD2 (5 bases). Germline-derived CDR1 and CDR2 are SEHNR and FQNEAQ (reference sequence). The CDR3 covers 16 residues. The V end was cut by 5 bases, the J end by 5 bases, with 18 bases between. The CDR3 nucleotides read TGTGCCAGCAGCCCCGGGATGGCAGGAAATACCGGGGAGCTGTTTTTT. Amino acids: CASSPGMAGNTGELFF.

V is TRBV27 and J is TRBJ1-2; maybe TRBD1 (5 bases). Trimming cost V 5 bases and J 8 bases, with 18 bases left between them. The CDR3 sequence is 14 residues long. The germline V gene encodes CDR1 MNHEY and CDR2 SMNVEV (reference sequence). The CDR3 protein is CASSRGAGSGGYTF. The CDR3 DNA is TGTGCCAGCAGTCGTGGGGCTGGGAGCGGGGGCTACACCTTC.

The table lists this clone with a count of one. The chain employs TRBV10-3 and TRBJ2-7, with D possibly matching TRBD1 (6 bases). The CDR3 length is 14 residues. The V gene's germline CDR1 is ENHRY and CDR2 SYGVKD. Trimming cost V 3 bases and J 9 bases, with 18 bases left between them. The DNA of the CDR3 is TGTGCCATCAGTGACGAGTGGTCCCAGACAGGGCAGTACTTC. It yields the protein CAISDEWSQTGQYF.

The chain employs TRBV6-1 and TRBJ1-2; 10 positions agree with TRBD1. The ends lost 2 bases at V and 4 bases at J; junction bases unmatched: 4. CDR1 MNHNS and CDR2 SASEGT come from the germline V gene. The CDR3 extends over 15 amino acids. In nucleotides, the CDR3 is TGTGCCAGCAGTGAAAGCGGGACAGGGGCCTATGGCTACACCTTC. Its protein is CASSESGTGAYGYTF.

The J gene is TRBJ2-3, the V gene TRBV6-1, with D unclear. Per the germline V gene, CDR1 is MNHNS and CDR2 is SASEGT. The CDR3 runs 13 residues. Trimming took off 5 bases at V and 0 bases at J, with 6 bases between the two ends. CDR3 bases: TGTGCCAGCAGTCAACGGAGCACAGATACGCAGTATTTT. Residues: CASSQRSTDTQYF.